The 15 T cell receptor beta chains below all came from one sample that was sequenced in a study of cytomegalovirus exposure and HLA in healthy donors. Here immunoSEQ multiplex PCR was the method, and the copy in TCRdb shows in-frame clones only, minus some. The table includes some 240,000 clones, 75% to 90% detected once. Sequenced: PBMCs. Source of these receptors: a woman in her late teens or twenties in good health and CMV-seronegative.

The chain is built from TRBV6-1 and TRBJ1-5; D remains unclear. The CDR3 spans 14 residues. CDR1 and CDR2 from the germline V gene are MNHNS and SASEGT. The germline V and J ends were trimmed by 4 bases and 7 bases, with 14 bases remaining between them. Here the CDR3 DNA reads TGTGCCAGCAGTGTCTCCGGCGGCGGGCAGCCCCAGCATTTT. This codes for CASSVSGGGQPQHF.

The chain joins TRBV18 to TRBJ2-4; 7 nucleotides line up with TRBD1. CDR3 length: 15 amino acids. Trimming took 2 bases from V and 2 from J; bases not matched to a gene: 3. Germline V lookup: CDR1 KGHSH, CDR2 LQKENI. As DNA, the CDR3 is TGTGCCAGCTCACCAACAGGGGATTCCAAAAACATTCAGTACTTC. Its translation: CASSPTGDSKNIQYF.

The chain recombines TRBV9 with TRBJ1-4, with a tentative D call TRBD1 (6 bases). In germline, CDR1 is SGDLS, CDR2 YYNGEE. V was clipped by 2 bases and J by 6 bases, with 17 bases between them. The CDR3 spans 16 residues. CDR3 residues: CASSVGGYREYEKLFF. Here the CDR3 DNA reads TGTGCCAGCAGCGTCGGAGGATACAGGGAATATGAAAAACTGTTTTTT.

The J gene is TRBJ1-2, the V gene TRBV28; 8 positions match TRBD1. Trimming took 3 bases from V and 9 from J; bases not matched to a gene: 18. Germline V CDR1 and CDR2: MDHEN, SYDVKM. There are 17 residues in the CDR3. CDR3 nucleotides: TGTGCCAGCAGTTTGGTTGGGCACGACAGGGGACCTATGAGCTACACCTTC. Its translation is CASSLVGHDRGPMSYTF.

The chain carries TRBV6-1 and TRBJ1-5; 7 bases match TRBD1. CDR1 is MNHNS, CDR2 SASEGT, per germline. The CDR3 loop spans 16 amino acids. V lost 2 bases and J lost 7; bases outside the gene matches: 11. CDR3 loop: CASSERRDRPEQPQHF. DNA for the CDR3: TGTGCCAGCAGTGAACGGAGGGACAGACCGGAGCAGCCCCAGCATTTT.

The rearrangement joins TRBV27 to TRBJ2-2; D gene unclear. V lost 5 bases and J lost 4, with 5 bases in between. Germline CDR1 is MNHEY and CDR2 is SMNVEV (reference sequence). This CDR3 spans 12 amino acids. CDR3 amino acids: CASSIPTGELFF. In DNA, the CDR3 is TGTGCCAGCAGTATCCCCACCGGGGAGCTGTTTTTT.

V gene TRBV19 combines with J gene TRBJ1-4, with unresolved D. Germline loops: CDR1 LNHDA, CDR2 SQIVND (reference sequence). V lost 3 bases, J lost 7 bases, and 3 bases lay in between. The CDR3 has 11 residues. The CDR3 loop is CASSMGEKLFF. The CDR3 DNA sequence: TGTGCCAGTAGTATGGGTGAAAAACTGTTTTTT. Together with reference TRBV19 and TRBJ1-4, the CDR3 gives the full variable domain: DGGITQSPKYLFRKEGQNVTLSCEQNLNHDAMYWYRQDPGQGLRLIYYSQIVNDFQKGDIAEGYSVSREKKESFPLTVTSAQKNPTAFYLCASSMGEKLFFGSGTQLSVL.

This clone has just one count. This sequence joins TRBV5-1 and TRBJ2-1; D ambiguous. CDR1 and CDR2 from the germline V gene are SGHRS and YFSETQ. This CDR3 is built from 13 residues. V was shortened by 5 bases and J by 6 bases, with 12 bases between the two germline ends. CDR3 residues: CASREGRANEQFF. The CDR3 DNA follows: TGCGCCAGCAGGGAAGGAAGGGCCAATGAGCAGTTCTTC.

The table lists this clone with a few counts. The J gene is TRBJ1-5, the V gene TRBV5-1, with D perhaps TRBD1 (5 bases). The ends were cut back, 0 bases at V and 6 bases at J, with 13 bases in the middle. Germline assignment: CDR1 SGHRS and CDR2 YFSETQ. The CDR3 runs 15 residues. This CDR3 reads CASSLEAGPGQPQHF. The CDR3 DNA reads as TGCGCCAGCAGCTTGGAGGCAGGGCCTGGTCAGCCCCAGCATTTT.

This chain connects TRBV27 to TRBJ1-1; 7 bases are shared with TRBD1. Per the germline V gene, CDR1 is MNHEY and CDR2 is SMNVEV (reference sequence). This CDR3 has 15 amino acids. The junction had 6 bases not matched to a gene; V was cut back by 5 bases and J by 0 bases. In DNA form, the CDR3 reads TGTGCCAGCAGTCATGACAGGGAGGTGAACACTGAAGCTTTCTTT. It encodes CASSHDREVNTEAFF.

Written as DNA, the CDR3 is TGTGCCAGCAGCGGGGGGCCCCGATCCTACGAGCAGTACTTC. Translated, it gives CASSGGPRSYEQYF. V and J are TRBV9 and TRBJ2-7; possibly TRBD1 for D (6 bases). V was cut by 3 bases and J by 1 base, with 11 bases left in between. CDR1 and CDR2 (germline): SGDLS, YYNGEE. This CDR3 spans 14 amino acids.

The chain recombines TRBV5-1 with TRBJ1-1, with 9 bases aligning to TRBD1. This CDR3 region has 15 residues. Trimming took 4 bases from V and 2 from J; bases not matched to a gene: 6. From germline, CDR1 is SGHRS and CDR2 YFSETQ. CDR3 amino acids: CASSVGDRVNTEAFF. For the CDR3, the DNA is TGCGCCAGCAGCGTAGGGGACAGGGTAAACACTGAAGCTTTCTTT.

This clone occurred a few times. The chain carries TRBV12-5 and TRBJ1-1; no reliable D call. The germline V gene encodes CDR1 LGHNT and CDR2 FRNRAP. The CDR3 is 13 residues long. V gave up 1 base and J gave up 7 bases, with 10 bases separating them. DNA for the CDR3: TGTGCTAGTGGTTTGGGGCCGAACCTTGAAGCTTTCTTT. This encodes CASGLGPNLEAFF.

The chain joins TRBV7-8 to TRBJ2-2; D is unresolved. This CDR3 region has 14 residues. Germline values: CDR1 SGHVS, CDR2 FQNEAQ. The ends were cut back, 0 bases at V and 5 bases at J, with 7 bases in the middle. As DNA, the CDR3 is TGTGCCAGCAGCTTAGCTCGGAGAACCGGGGAGCTGTTTTTT. This sequence encodes CASSLARRTGELFF. The variable domain in full, completed from reference TRBV7-8 and TRBJ2-2, reads GAGVSQSPRYKVAKRGQDVALRCDPISGHVSLFWYQQALGQGPEFLTYFQNEAQLDKSGLPSDRFFAERPEGSVSTLKIQRTQQEDSAVYLCASSLARRTGELFFGEGSRLTVL.

This sequence joins TRBV27 and TRBJ2-1, with D perhaps TRBD1 (6 bases). V lost 8 bases and J lost 2, with 10 bases in between. The CDR3 is 13 amino acids. Germline lookup yields CDR1 MNHEY and CDR2 SMNVEV (reference sequence). The CDR3 nucleotides read TGTGCCAGCCAGGGGAGTCCCTACAATGAGCAGTTCTTC. Residues: CASQGSPYNEQFF.